Sequencing of this TCR beta chain was carried out in a study of siplizumab effects on memory and regulatory T cells. A remark on this clone: Its antigen remains unknown.

Germline trimming cut 4 bases from V and 6 bases from J; bases unmatched to any gene: 3. Germline assignment: CDR1 MGHRA and CDR2 YSYEKL. CDR3 length: 14 amino acids. Sequencing used immunoSEQ multiplex PCR; TCRdb keeps in-frame clones, though not all of them. The profile shows 100,000 or so clones, about nine tenths of them singletons. Overall study results and limits: Controls had approximately 27% Treg-derived mappable alloreactive CD4+ clones on average, versus approximately 70% with siplizumab. Assignment to unstimulated subsets succeeded for only a minor fraction of the alloreactive clones.

The chain couples TRBV4-1 to TRBJ2-1; 10 nucleotides align to TRBD2. The clonotype was recovered from a human donor in good health. The material sequenced was non-Treg CD4+ T cells sorted from blood. CDR3 amino acids: CASSPLAGGNEQFF. The CDR3 DNA is TGCGCCAGCAGCCCTTTAGCGGGAGGCAATGAGCAGTTCTTC.